The next 14 T cell receptor beta chains were all read from a single sample in a study of CD8 T cells in Susac syndrome. cDNA came from roughly 0.53 to 1 ug RNA primed by random hexamers. Using its own MiXCR run on the immunoSEQ multiplex PCR reads, TCRdb lists one record per CDR3 protein. The sample has about 240,000 distinct CDR3 sequences, almost 97% seen once. Sequencing used CD4+ T cells from PBMCs. All receptors derive from a human donor with Susac syndrome.

This chain uses TRBV10-3 with TRBJ2-7, with D possibly TRBD1 on 6 matching bases. This CDR3 contains 15 residues. Trimming removed 4 bases from V and 4 bases from J, with 17 bases in between. CDR1 ENHRY and CDR2 SYGVKD come from the germline V gene. The CDR3 region is CAISGTGTGWYEQYF. The CDR3 nucleotides are TGTGCCATCAGTGGGACTGGTACAGGGTGGTACGAGCAGTACTTC.

As DNA, the CDR3 is TGTGCCAGCAGCGTAGCGGGAGGGTCGGATACGCAGTATTTT. This gives the protein CASSVAGGSDTQYF. This chain links TRBV7-3 with TRBJ2-3, with 11 positions matching TRBD2. The CDR3 sequence is 14 residues long. Germline V lookup: CDR1 SGHTA, CDR2 FQGTGA. Unmatched junction bases numbered 4, after V lost 5 bases and J lost 6 bases.

This sequence joins TRBV14 and TRBJ1-1; D unclear. Germline V lookup: CDR1 SGHDN, CDR2 FVKESK. Trimming left V 1 base short and J 4 bases short, with 7 bases between. The CDR3 contains 13 residues. The CDR3 DNA sequence: TGTGCCAGCAGCCAAGTAGAAGGCACTGAAGCTTTCTTT. Its protein is CASSQVEGTEAFF.

The chain employs TRBV5-4 and TRBJ2-1, with 8 positions matching TRBD2. This CDR3 has 16 amino acids. The ends lost 6 bases at V and 9 bases at J; junction bases unmatched: 17. Germline CDR1 reads SGHNT; CDR2 reads YYREEE (reference sequence). The CDR3 nucleotides read TGTGCCAGCACAGCGGGAGTTAAAGGGACTCGTGGTGAGCAGTTCTTC. Protein product: CASTAGVKGTRGEQFF.

V and J are TRBV7-2 and TRBJ1-5; TRBD1 aligns across 8 bases. CDR1 and CDR2 (germline): SGHTA, FQGNSA. CDR3 length: 15 amino acids. Trimming took 5 bases from V and 7 from J; bases not matched to a gene: 10. The CDR3 sequence: CASSQRTGSSQPQHF. The CDR3 DNA reads as TGTGCCAGCAGCCAAAGGACAGGGTCGTCCCAGCCCCAGCATTTT. The full variable domain, rest sourced from reference TRBV7-2 and TRBJ1-5, is GAGVSQSPSNKVTEKGKDVELRCDPISGHTALYWYRQSLGQGLEFLIYFQGNSAPDKSGLPSDRFSAERTGGSVSTLTIQRTQQEDSAVYLCASSQRTGSSQPQHFGDGTRLSIL.

The chain has TRBV3-1 and TRBJ2-7; 16 bases are a match to TRBD2. Trimming removed 2 bases from V and 6 bases from J; junction bases left unmatched: 13. The CDR3 spans 19 residues. Looked up from germline, CDR1 is LGHDT and CDR2 is YNNKEL (reference sequence). The CDR3 loop is CASSQYGTSGRARGGEQYF. The CDR3 region has the DNA TGTGCCAGCAGCCAATACGGGACTAGCGGGAGGGCCCGTGGGGGCGAGCAGTACTTC.

The chain recombines TRBV12-3 or TRBV12-4 with TRBJ2-5, with TRBD1 identical over 7 bases. The CDR3 loop spans 13 amino acids. V was clipped by 1 base and J by 5 bases; unmatched bases: 1. In DNA, the CDR3 is TGTGCCAGCAGTTTAGAGGGGGCGGAGACCCAGTACTTC. Translating gives CASSLEGAETQYF.

The rearrangement links TRBV20-1 to TRBJ2-3; maybe TRBD1 (5 bases). Deletions cut 3 bases from V and 0 bases from J, with 16 bases between. There are 16 residues in the CDR3. The germline gives CDR1 DFQATT, CDR2 SNEGSKA (reference sequence). In DNA, the CDR3 is TGCAGTGCTAGCCCGGCAGGGCTTTCTAGCACAGATACGCAGTATTTT. It is translated as CSASPAGLSSTDTQYF.

The chain is built from TRBV20-1 and TRBJ2-1; D gene ambiguous. The CDR3 has 12 amino acids. Germline V lookup: CDR1 DFQATT, CDR2 SNEGSKA (reference sequence). V shed 3 bases and J shed 4 bases, with 7 bases lying between them. The CDR3 sequence: CSARREYNEQFF. CDR3 bases: TGCAGTGCTAGGAGAGAGTACAATGAGCAGTTCTTC.

V gene TRBV29-1 combines with J gene TRBJ2-7, with D perhaps being TRBD1 or TRBD2 (5 bases each). Trimming removed 4 bases from V and 0 bases from J, with 13 bases in between. Per germline, CDR1 SQVTM and CDR2 ANQGSEA. This CDR3 contains 14 residues. Here the CDR3 reads CSVGRRGGSYEQYF. The CDR3 DNA reads as TGCAGCGTTGGGCGGCGTGGGGGCTCCTACGAGCAGTACTTC.

The chain joins TRBV5-1 to TRBJ1-3, with 8 bases identical to TRBD1. Trimming cost V 4 bases and J 3 bases; bases outside gene matches: 3. The CDR3 has 14 amino acids. Germline values: CDR1 SGHRS, CDR2 YFSETQ. The DNA of the CDR3 is TGCGCCAGCAGCCCCGACAGGGGTGGAAACACCATATATTTT. Translation gives CASSPDRGGNTIYF. Full variable domain (rest looked up from reference TRBV5-1 and TRBJ1-3): KAGVTQTPRYLIKTRGQQVTLSCSPISGHRSVSWYQQTPGQGLQFLFEYFSETQRNKGNFPGRFSGRQFSNSRSEMNVSTLELGDSALYLCASSPDRGGNTIYFGEGSWLTVV.

The chain combines TRBV20-1 with TRBJ2-5; possible D gene TRBD2, 6 bases. The germline V gene has CDR1 DFQATT and CDR2 SNEGSKA (reference sequence). The CDR3 has 13 amino acids. V lost 6 bases and J lost 2, with 13 bases in between. CDR3 residues: CSALGGAQETQYF. CDR3 DNA: TGCAGTGCCCTAGGCGGGGCTCAAGAGACCCAGTACTTC.

This chain uses TRBV5-1 with TRBJ1-1; 10 positions match TRBD1. The CDR3 loop spans 13 amino acids. V was pared by 5 bases and J by 6 bases, with 4 bases of the junction left unmatched. In germline, CDR1 is SGHRS, CDR2 YFSETQ. The CDR3: CASSYGQGAEAFF. Written as DNA, the CDR3 is TGCGCCAGCAGTTACGGACAGGGGGCTGAAGCTTTCTTT.

The chain recombines TRBV20-1 with TRBJ2-3, with a possible D match to TRBD2 (5 bases). Germline V gives CDR1 DFQATT, CDR2 SNEGSKA (reference sequence). This CDR3 is built from 11 residues. Between the trimmed V and J ends, which lost 1 base and 6 bases, there was a span of 5 bases. The CDR3 is CSARGEDTQYF. The CDR3 nucleotides are TGCAGTGCTAGAGGGGAGGATACGCAGTATTTT.